The 13 T cell receptor beta chains below all came from one sample that was sequenced in a study of cytomegalovirus exposure and HLA in healthy donors. With 60 Vbeta and 13 Jbeta primers, the PCR was carried out. Clones were sequenced by immunoSEQ multiplex PCR, and TCRdb holds only the in-frame ones, with some missing. The table lists roughly 190,000 clones, around 78% of them singletons. Input material: PBMCs. These receptors all stem from a woman aged 30 to 39 in good health and CMV-seropositive.

This clone was counted once. The V gene is TRBV27, the J gene TRBJ2-3, with 12 bases lining up with TRBD2. Per germline, CDR1 MNHEY and CDR2 SMNVEV (reference sequence). The CDR3 has 16 residues. V trimming: 2 bases; J trimming: 3 bases; junction bases outside the gene matches: 3. The CDR3, as DNA: TGTGCCAGCAGTTTAAGCACTAGCGGGGGGACAGATACGCAGTATTTT. Amino acids: CASSLSTSGGTDTQYF.

The V gene is TRBV11-3, the J gene TRBJ2-5; 10 bases map to TRBD1. V shed 4 bases, J shed 5 bases, and the junction held 7 bases outside the gene matches. Per germline, CDR1 SGHNT and CDR2 YENEEA. The CDR3 spans 15 residues. The chain's CDR3 is CASSSQTGGWETQYF. The CDR3 nucleotides are TGTGCCAGCAGCTCCCAGACAGGGGGCTGGGAGACCCAGTACTTC.

The chain combines TRBV9 with TRBJ1-1; D call uncertain. This CDR3 is built from 15 residues. Germline CDR1 is SGDLS and CDR2 is YYNGEE. V was pared by 0 bases and J by 0 bases, with 9 bases between. The CDR3 sequence: CASSVEPGLNTEAFF. The CDR3 nucleotides read TGTGCCAGCAGCGTAGAGCCGGGTTTGAACACTGAAGCTTTCTTT.

The chain joins TRBV9 to TRBJ1-1; D unresolved. The V end was cut by 3 bases, the J end by 3 bases, with 6 bases between. CDR3 length: 12 residues. Germline V gives CDR1 SGDLS, CDR2 YYNGEE. CDR3: CASSAGYTEAFF. In DNA, the CDR3 is TGTGCCAGCAGCGCGGGGTACACTGAAGCTTTCTTT.

CDR3 in DNA: TGCGCCAGCAGCCAAGGACTAGCGGAGGGTGGCTACGAGCAGTACTTC. Residues: CASSQGLAEGGYEQYF. The chain has TRBV4-1 and TRBJ2-7; 9 nucleotides match TRBD2. Germline V gene lookup returns CDR1 MGHRA and CDR2 YSYEKL. There are 16 residues in the CDR3. Losses at the gene ends were 1 base for V and 3 bases for J; bases not matched to a gene: 7.

DNA of the CDR3: TGTGCCACCAGCAGAGAAGGAGCAGAGACAGATACGCAGTATTTT. It translates to CATSREGAETDTQYF. This chain joins TRBV15 and TRBJ2-3; D is uncertain. V gave up 0 bases and J gave up 3 bases, with 10 bases separating them. CDR3 length: 15 amino acids. The V gene's germline CDR1 is LNHNV and CDR2 YYDKDF (reference sequence).

This chain uses TRBV30 with TRBJ2-2, with D tentatively TRBD2 (5 bases). The CDR3 has 13 residues. The germline V and J ends were trimmed by 4 bases and 4 bases, with 10 bases remaining between them. Germline-derived CDR1 and CDR2 are GTSNPN and SVGIG (reference sequence). DNA of the CDR3: TGTGCCTGGAAGGATCGGGGCACCGGGGAGCTGTTTTTT. This translates into CAWKDRGTGELFF.

The CDR3 region has the DNA TGTGCCAGCTACGGGAACACCATATATTTT. Translation: CASYGNTIYF. The V and J genes are TRBV2 and TRBJ1-3; the D is unclear. Germline V gives CDR1 SNHLY, CDR2 FYNNEI. This CDR3 has 10 amino acids. V was clipped by 8 bases and J by 7 bases, with 6 bases between them.

This clone was observed a few times. Other DNA sequences in the same sample also yield this CDR3. The chain employs TRBV7-8 and TRBJ2-5; D is undetermined. Germline-derived CDR1 and CDR2 are SGHVS and FQNEAQ. V lost 3 bases, J lost 1 base, and 6 bases lay in between. The CDR3 consists of 13 residues. The CDR3 protein is CASSLGSQETQYF. The CDR3 DNA sequence: TGTGCCAGCAGCTTGGGCAGCCAAGAGACCCAGTACTTC.

The V call is TRBV7-3, the J call TRBJ2-3; D gene unclear. Germline CDR1 is SGHTA and CDR2 is FQGTGA. The CDR3 loop spans 15 amino acids. Trimming shortened V by 2 bases and J by 0 bases, and 9 bases separated the two germline ends. In nucleotides, the CDR3 is TGTGCCAGCAGCTTACTCGCGGTTAGCACAGATACGCAGTATTTT. Amino acid sequence: CASSLLAVSTDTQYF.

This clone was counted a single time. This sequence joins TRBV7-9 and TRBJ2-7; the match to TRBD1 covers 8 bases. Germline V CDR1 and CDR2: SEHNR, FQNEAQ (reference sequence). CDR3 length: 14 residues. With V trimmed by 5 bases and J by 4 bases, 7 bases remained unmatched. DNA of the CDR3: TGTGCCAGCAGCACCGGACAGGGACCTTACGAGCAGTACTTC. It translates to CASSTGQGPYEQYF. The complete variable domain, with remaining parts taken from reference TRBV7-9 and TRBJ2-7, reads DTGVSQNPRHKITKRGQNVTFRCDPISEHNRLYWYRQTLGQGPEFLTYFQNEAQLEKSRLLSDRFSAERPKGSFSTLEIQRTEQGDSAMYLCASSTGQGPYEQYFGPGTRLTVT.

The chain combines TRBV6-1 with TRBJ2-4, with TRBD1 matching 7 bases. J lost 13 bases, V lost 6 bases, and 12 bases had no gene match. The CDR3 consists of 13 residues. Germline V gene lookup returns CDR1 MNHNS and CDR2 SASEGT. The CDR3 loop is CASRPTGPKTQYF. CDR3 nucleotide sequence: TGTGCCAGCAGGCCGACAGGGCCAAAAACCCAGTACTTC.

CDR3 sequence (DNA): TGCGCCAGCAGCCAATCAGAACAGGGGGCCGGCACAGATACGCAGTATTTT. Protein sequence: CASSQSEQGAGTDTQYF. The rearrangement links TRBV4-1 to TRBJ2-3, with TRBD1 matching 9 bases. V was pared by 2 bases and J by 1 base, with 7 bases of the junction left unmatched. Germline loops: CDR1 MGHRA, CDR2 YSYEKL. CDR3 length: 17 residues.